This entry lists 12 T cell receptor beta chains sequenced from one sample in a study of blood T cell repertoires in COVID-19. Sequenced by immunoSEQ multiplex PCR; TCRdb stores in-frame clones only, minus some. This repertoire shows 10,000 to 15,000 clones, around 90% found once; its top ten account for about 20%. Source material: peripheral blood. These receptors were obtained from a woman aged 60-75 years with active COVID-19.

As for this clone: Other DNA sequences within the sample encode an identical CDR3. This chain uses TRBV18 with TRBJ2-7; 8 nucleotides match TRBD2. The CDR3 has 15 residues. J lost 2 bases, V lost 6 bases, and 9 bases had no gene match. CDR1 is KGHSH and CDR2 is LQKENI in the germline V gene. The CDR3 protein is CASSPSSGGAYEQYF. CDR3 bases: TGTGCCAGCTCGCCTTCGAGCGGGGGTGCCTACGAGCAGTACTTC.

The chain couples TRBV5-5 to TRBJ2-1; TRBD1 matches at 10 bases. Trimming removed 0 bases from V and 7 bases from J; junction bases left unmatched: 4. In germline, CDR1 is SGHKS, CDR2 YYEKEE (reference sequence). The CDR3 covers 15 residues. CDR3 sequence reads: CASSLAGQGRNEQFF. The CDR3 nucleotides read TGTGCCAGCAGCTTGGCGGGACAGGGGCGGAATGAGCAGTTCTTC.

The V call is TRBV6-2 or TRBV6-3, the J call TRBJ2-4, with 7 bases lining up with TRBD1. This CDR3 contains 14 residues. Trimming cost V 1 base and J 5 bases; bases outside gene matches: 2. Germline V gene data show CDR1 as MNHEY and CDR2 as SVGEGT. CDR3: CASSYLGTENIQYF. CDR3 nucleotide sequence: TGTGCCAGCAGTTACTTGGGGACAGAAAACATTCAGTACTTC.

This clone was detected only a few times. The chain is built from TRBV18 and TRBJ1-5; TRBD1 aligns across 8 bases. This CDR3 has 15 residues. Germline lookup yields CDR1 KGHSH and CDR2 LQKENI. V shed 2 bases, J shed 4 bases, and the junction held 4 bases outside the gene matches. CDR3 DNA sequence: TGTGCCAGCTCACCAACGACAGGGGAAAATCAGCCCCAGCATTTT. Amino acids: CASSPTTGENQPQHF.

The chain is built from TRBV19 and TRBJ2-3, with 9 bases lining up with TRBD1. The CDR3 has 15 amino acids. V was pared by 6 bases and J by 4 bases, with 8 bases of the junction left unmatched. CDR1 and CDR2 from the germline V gene are LNHDA and SQIVND (reference sequence). CDR3 sequence (DNA): TGTGCCAGTAGCCCAGGACAGGGGTATCCAGATACGCAGTATTTT. Translation: CASSPGQGYPDTQYF.

This clone was detected only once. The chain uses TRBV6-5 and TRBJ1-4; 10 nucleotides align to TRBD1. Germline V gives CDR1 MNHEY, CDR2 SVGAGI. The CDR3 loop spans 14 amino acids. Trimming at V came to 7 bases and at J to 8 bases, leaving 7 bases not matched to a gene. This CDR3 reads CASTTGGAGEKLFF. The CDR3 region has the DNA TGTGCCAGCACGACAGGGGGCGCGGGAGAAAAACTGTTTTTT.

V gene TRBV4-2 combines with J gene TRBJ2-3; 14 nucleotides match TRBD2. The CDR3 length is 17 residues. J gave up 6 bases and V 4 bases, and 9 bases lay outside the gene matches. Germline V lookup: CDR1 LGHNA, CDR2 YNFKEQ. DNA for the CDR3: TGTGCCAGCAGCCTAGAATTGACTAGCGGGGGGGTCGATACGCAGTATTTT. This translates into CASSLELTSGGVDTQYF.

The chain employs TRBV24-1 and TRBJ1-1, with a possible D match to TRBD1 (6 bases). V lost 4 bases, J lost 8 bases, and 10 bases lay in between. The CDR3 covers 12 residues. CDR1 is KGHDR and CDR2 is SFDVKD in the germline V gene. The CDR3 DNA follows: TGTGCCACCAGTGACGTAACAGGGGAAGCTTTCTTT. This encodes CATSDVTGEAFF.

The chain joins TRBV7-3 to TRBJ1-3, with a weak D call TRBD1 (6 bases). The CDR3 length is 16 residues. Trimming shortened V by 3 bases and J by 1 base, and 13 bases separated the two germline ends. Germline V CDR1 and CDR2: SGHTA, FQGTGA. CDR3 nucleotide sequence: TGTGCCAGCAGCTTTGCGGGGGCTGGATCTGGAAACACCATATATTTT. Translated: CASSFAGAGSGNTIYF.

This clone was detected once. The rearrangement links TRBV30 to TRBJ2-1, with D perhaps matching TRBD2 (5 bases). Germline V gene data show CDR1 as GTSNPN and CDR2 as SVGIG (reference sequence). V lost 2 bases, J lost 14 bases, and 19 bases lay in between. This CDR3 region has 13 residues. This CDR3 reads CAWSPRTAEYEFF. CDR3 DNA sequence: TGTGCCTGGAGTCCACGGACTGCCGAGTACGAGTTCTTC.

This sequence joins TRBV27 and TRBJ1-1; D unresolved. Germline-derived CDR1 and CDR2 are MNHEY and SMNVEV (reference sequence). V gave up 1 base and J gave up 1 base, with 7 bases separating them. This CDR3 region has 14 residues. CDR3 sequence (DNA): TGTGCCAGCAGTTTATTAGCGGGGAACACTGAAGCTTTCTTT. Encoded protein: CASSLLAGNTEAFF.

This chain joins TRBV7-2 and TRBJ2-7; 7 bases are a match to TRBD2. The germline gives CDR1 SGHTA, CDR2 FQGNSA. V lost 5 bases, J lost 1 base, and 8 bases stayed unmatched. The CDR3 spans 15 residues. In DNA form, the CDR3 reads TGTGCCAGCAGCGAAAGTGGGACTATGTCCTACGAGCAGTACTTC. It specifies CASSESGTMSYEQYF.